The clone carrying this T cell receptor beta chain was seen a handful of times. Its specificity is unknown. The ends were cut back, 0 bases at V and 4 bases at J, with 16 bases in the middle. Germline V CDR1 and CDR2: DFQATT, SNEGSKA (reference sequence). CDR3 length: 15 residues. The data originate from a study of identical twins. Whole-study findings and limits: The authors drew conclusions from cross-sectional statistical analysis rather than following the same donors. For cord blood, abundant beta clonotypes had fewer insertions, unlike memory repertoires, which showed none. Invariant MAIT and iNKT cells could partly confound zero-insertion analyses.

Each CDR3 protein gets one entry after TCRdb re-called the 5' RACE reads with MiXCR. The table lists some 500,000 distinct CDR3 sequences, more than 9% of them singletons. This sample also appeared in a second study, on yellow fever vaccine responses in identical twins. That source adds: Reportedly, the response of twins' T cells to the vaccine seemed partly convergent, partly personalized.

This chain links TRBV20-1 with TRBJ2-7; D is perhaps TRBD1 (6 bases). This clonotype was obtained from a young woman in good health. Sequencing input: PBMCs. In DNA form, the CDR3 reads TGCAGTGCTAGAGACTTTAGGGACACACTTTACGAGCAGTACTTC. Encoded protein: CSARDFRDTLYEQYF.